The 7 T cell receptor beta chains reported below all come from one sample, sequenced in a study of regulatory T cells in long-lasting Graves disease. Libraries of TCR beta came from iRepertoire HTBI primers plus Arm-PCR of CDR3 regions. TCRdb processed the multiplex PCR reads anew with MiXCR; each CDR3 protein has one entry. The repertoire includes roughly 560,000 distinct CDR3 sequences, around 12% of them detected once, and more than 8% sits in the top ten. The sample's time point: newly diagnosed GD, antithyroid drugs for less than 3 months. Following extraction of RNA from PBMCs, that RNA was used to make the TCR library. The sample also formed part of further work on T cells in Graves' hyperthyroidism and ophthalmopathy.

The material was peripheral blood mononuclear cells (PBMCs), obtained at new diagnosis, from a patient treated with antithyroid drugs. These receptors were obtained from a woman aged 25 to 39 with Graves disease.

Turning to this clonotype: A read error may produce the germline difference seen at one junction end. The CDR3 nucleotides are TGTGCTGGTGGTTTATACAGGGGATTTCGTCAGCCCCAGCATTTT. Amino acids: CAGGLYRGFRQPQHF. The chain recombines TRBV12-5 with TRBJ1-5, with 7 bases aligning to TRBD1. The V gene's germline CDR1 is LGHNT and CDR2 FRNRAP. There are 15 residues in the CDR3.

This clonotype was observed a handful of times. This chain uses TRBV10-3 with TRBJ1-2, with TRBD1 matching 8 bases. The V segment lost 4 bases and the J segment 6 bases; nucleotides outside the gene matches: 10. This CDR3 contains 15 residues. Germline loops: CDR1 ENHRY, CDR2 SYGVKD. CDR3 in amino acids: CAISVRDRGKDGYTF. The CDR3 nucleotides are TGTGCCATCAGTGTTCGAGACAGGGGAAAGGATGGCTACACCTTC.

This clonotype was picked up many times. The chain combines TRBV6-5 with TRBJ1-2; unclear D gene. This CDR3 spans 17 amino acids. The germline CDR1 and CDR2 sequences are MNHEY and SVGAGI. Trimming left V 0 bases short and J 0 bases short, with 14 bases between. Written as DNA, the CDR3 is TGTGCCAGCAGTTACTCGTCGGGCAGCTACCCTAACTATGGCTACACCTTC. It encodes CASSYSSGSYPNYGYTF.

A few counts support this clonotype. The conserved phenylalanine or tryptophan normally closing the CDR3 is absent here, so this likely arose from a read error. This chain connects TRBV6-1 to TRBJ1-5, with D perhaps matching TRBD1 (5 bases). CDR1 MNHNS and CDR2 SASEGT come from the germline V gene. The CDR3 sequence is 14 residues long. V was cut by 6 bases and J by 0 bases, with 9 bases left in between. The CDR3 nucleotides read TGTGCCAGCAGCGCGACAGATAGCAATCAGCCCCAGCATCTT. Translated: CASSATDSNQPQHL.

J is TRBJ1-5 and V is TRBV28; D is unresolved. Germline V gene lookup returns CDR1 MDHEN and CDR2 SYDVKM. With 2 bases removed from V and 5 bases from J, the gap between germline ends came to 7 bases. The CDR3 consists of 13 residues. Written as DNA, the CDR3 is TGTGCCAGCAGTTTAAGCGATGATCAGCCCCAGCATTTT. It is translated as CASSLSDDQPQHF.

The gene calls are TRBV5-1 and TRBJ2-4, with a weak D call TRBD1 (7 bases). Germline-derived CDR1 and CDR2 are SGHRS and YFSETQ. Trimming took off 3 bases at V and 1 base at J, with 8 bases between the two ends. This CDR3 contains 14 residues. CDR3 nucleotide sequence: TGCGCCAGCAGCTCAGGGGGGGCCAAAAACATTCAGTACTTC. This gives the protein CASSSGGAKNIQYF.

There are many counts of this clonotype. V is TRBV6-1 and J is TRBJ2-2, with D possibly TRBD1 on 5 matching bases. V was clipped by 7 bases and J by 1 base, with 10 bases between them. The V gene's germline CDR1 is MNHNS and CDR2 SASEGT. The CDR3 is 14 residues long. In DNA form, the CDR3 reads TGTGCCAGCAATATAGACAGGAACACCGGGGAGCTGTTTTTT. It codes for CASNIDRNTGELFF.